The 5 T cell receptor beta chains presented below share a single source sample, sequenced in a study of cytomegalovirus exposure and HLA in healthy donors. Amplification used 60 Vbeta primers and 13 Jbeta primers. Profiled with immunoSEQ multiplex PCR; TCRdb holds only in-frame clones, not every one. The table has some 110,000 clones, 10% to 15% seen once. The sample consisted of PBMCs. The receptors stem from a man in his forties in good health and CMV-seropositive.

The V call is TRBV6-1, the J call TRBJ2-1, with 11 bases identical to TRBD2. Germline V lookup: CDR1 MNHNS, CDR2 SASEGT. There are 16 residues in the CDR3. The junction had 15 bases not matched to a gene; V was cut back by 5 bases and J by 12 bases. The CDR3: CASSQGPGLAVPRQFF. The CDR3 coding sequence is TGTGCCAGCAGTCAAGGACCGGGACTAGCGGTACCTAGGCAGTTCTTC.

This clone was counted ten times or more. The chain links TRBV11-1 to TRBJ1-1; D ambiguous. Looked up from germline, CDR1 is SGHAT and CDR2 is FQDESV (reference sequence). The ends were cut back, 6 bases at V and 1 base at J, with 18 bases in the middle. There are 16 residues in the CDR3. The CDR3 is CASRPSRFHGNTEAFF. In DNA, the CDR3 is TGTGCCAGCAGACCCTCGAGGTTTCATGGGAACACTGAAGCTTTCTTT.

The chain combines TRBV27 with TRBJ2-5, with 7 bases matching TRBD1. Germline values: CDR1 MNHEY, CDR2 SMNVEV (reference sequence). V lost 7 bases to trimming and J lost 5 bases; unmatched junction nucleotides: 16. This CDR3 spans 16 amino acids. DNA for the CDR3: TGTGCCAGCACACCCGGGACAGACCCGGTTTATGAGACCCAGTACTTC. It encodes CASTPGTDPVYETQYF.

J is TRBJ1-2 and V is TRBV19; D is uncertain. Germline V gene data show CDR1 as LNHDA and CDR2 as SQIVND (reference sequence). The V gene lost 5 bases and the J gene lost 2 bases, with 15 bases spanning the gap. This CDR3 has 15 amino acids. CDR3 protein: CASSARSAMNYGYTF. The CDR3 coding sequence is TGTGCCAGTAGTGCACGTTCCGCGATGAACTATGGCTACACCTTC.

The chain combines TRBV7-2 with TRBJ2-5; 9 bases match TRBD1. This CDR3 contains 14 residues. The V and J ends lost 5 bases and 5 bases, in that order; junction bases with no gene match: 6. The germline CDR1 and CDR2 sequences are SGHTA and FQGNSA. The CDR3 sequence: CASSRGQGGETQYF. DNA of the CDR3: TGTGCCAGCAGCCGGGGACAGGGTGGGGAGACCCAGTACTTC.